This T cell receptor beta chain was recorded in a study of blood T cell repertoires in COVID-19. On the study more broadly: Samples of COVID-19 (acute and convalescent) were obtained from the United States, Italy and Spain. T cells, B-cell-depleted T cells, or PBMCs supplied cDNA or gDNA.

The V gene's germline CDR1 is MNHEY and CDR2 SVGAGI. V lost 0 bases to trimming and J lost 5 bases, with 13 bases between them. This CDR3 has 15 amino acids. In the study's own analysis: Nucleated cell number was recorded as an estimate derived from reference gene primer amplification. Here immunoSEQ multiplex PCR was the method, and the copy in TCRdb shows in-frame clones only, minus some. V and J calls and clone size follow that table, whereas D and trimming were derived from the DNA. The sample consists of 200,000 to 300,000 clones, 65% to 90% of them appearing once. Sample: peripheral blood. The chain recombines TRBV6-5 with TRBJ2-5; D perhaps matches TRBD2 (6 bases). The source of this sequence is a middle-aged man who had recovered from COVID-19. CDR3 DNA: TGTGCCAGCAGTTACTCGGGCCGGGCGGGGGAGACCCAGTACTTC. It codes for CASSYSGRAGETQYF.